Listed below are T cell receptor beta chains from one sample, sequenced in a study of shared clonotypes between healthy human individuals. The data were produced by immunoSEQ multiplex PCR, yet TCRdb's version contains in-frame clones alone and is incomplete. The sample gives roughly 600,000 clones, roughly 98% of which show up once; approximately 0.33% is in the top ten. The sample comprised naive CD8+ T cells sorted from blood. The receptors come from a man under 40 in good health. Each CDR3 is given with its conserved first and last residue. The order of the fields is CDR3 length, clone size, J gene, D gene, V gene, CDR3 DNA, CDR3 protein. D genes are given only for firm matches. The listing skips clone size in some rows; elsewhere it reads once, few, many or a size class.

CDR3 length: 15
clone size: .
J gene: TRBJ2-1
D gene: TRBD2
V gene: TRBV29-1
CDR3 DNA: TGCAGCGTTTTGGGCTTAGCGGGAGAGCATAATGAGCAGTTCTTC
CDR3 protein: CSVLGLAGEHNEQFF

CDR3 length: 16
clone size: .
J gene: TRBJ2-7
D gene: TRBD1
V gene: TRBV5-1
CDR3 DNA: TGCGCCAGCAGCTGGCCAGATGGGACAGGGAACTACGAGCAGTACTTC
CDR3 protein: CASSWPDGTGNYEQYF

CDR3 length: 15
clone size: .
J gene: TRBJ2-7
D gene: .
V gene: TRBV7-9
CDR3 DNA: TGTGCCAGCAGCTTAGCGGACGGACAGATCTACGAGCAGTACTTC
CDR3 protein: CASSLADGQIYEQYF

CDR3 length: 15
clone size: once
J gene: TRBJ2-7
D gene: TRBD2
V gene: TRBV28
CDR3 DNA: TGTGCCAGCAGTTCGCGGACTAGCGGGAACCGGGAGCAGTACTTC
CDR3 protein: CASSSRTSGNREQYF

CDR3 length: 13
clone size: .
J gene: TRBJ2-7
D gene: TRBD2
V gene: TRBV5-4
CDR3 DNA: TGTGCCAGCAGCTTTGGGACTAGCGGGGAGAGAAAATTC
CDR3 protein: CASSFGTSGERKF

CDR3 length: 11
clone size: .
J gene: TRBJ2-1
D gene: .
V gene: TRBV4-1
CDR3 DNA: TGCGCCAGCAGCCAGGTCGGTGAGCAGTTCTTC
CDR3 protein: CASSQVGEQFF

CDR3 length: 17
clone size: .
J gene: TRBJ2-7
D gene: .
V gene: TRBV4-1
CDR3 DNA: TGCGCCAGCAGCCAAGATCCACACGGACAGACAACCTACGAGCAGTACTTC
CDR3 protein: CASSQDPHGQTTYEQYF

CDR3 length: 12
clone size: .
J gene: TRBJ2-1
D gene: .
V gene: TRBV29-1
CDR3 DNA: TGCAGCGGTGTACCTCCTCCGGGGGAGCAGTTCTTC
CDR3 protein: CSGVPPPGEQFF

CDR3 length: 21
clone size: .
J gene: TRBJ2-7
D gene: .
V gene: TRBV6-1
CDR3 DNA: TGTGCCAGCAGTGAAGCGCTTCCGGGAATCCGGGACGCACATGGCCCCTACGAGCAGTACTTC
CDR3 protein: CASSEALPGIRDAHGPYEQYF

CDR3 length: 14
clone size: .
J gene: TRBJ2-3
D gene: .
V gene: TRBV9
CDR3 DNA: TGTGCCAGGCGGACGAAGACTAGCACAGATACGCAGTATTTT
CDR3 protein: CARRTKTSTDTQYF

CDR3 length: 15
clone size: .
J gene: TRBJ2-7
D gene: .
V gene: TRBV6-1
CDR3 DNA: TGTGCCAGCAGTGAGAACAGGGTAAGCTCCTACGAGCAGTACTTC
CDR3 protein: CASSENRVSSYEQYF

CDR3 length: 16
clone size: .
J gene: TRBJ2-1
D gene: .
V gene: TRBV27
CDR3 DNA: TGTGCCAGCAGGTCGATTAGGACGGGTACTTTCCTTGAGCAGTTCTTC
CDR3 protein: CASRSIRTGTFLEQFF

CDR3 length: 15
clone size: .
J gene: TRBJ2-7
D gene: TRBD1
V gene: TRBV28
CDR3 DNA: TGTGCCAGCAGTTTAGGACAGGGGGATTCCTACGAGCAGTACTTC
CDR3 protein: CASSLGQGDSYEQYF

CDR3 length: 12
clone size: .
J gene: TRBJ2-2
D gene: .
V gene: TRBV29-1
CDR3 DNA: TGCAGCGTTAGTGACAACTCCGGGGAGCTGTTTTTT
CDR3 protein: CSVSDNSGELFF

CDR3 length: 16
clone size: once
J gene: TRBJ2-7
D gene: TRBD2
V gene: TRBV7-9
CDR3 DNA: TGTGCCAGCAGCTTAGTACTAGCGGGAAGCTCCTACGAGCAGTACTTC
CDR3 protein: CASSLVLAGSSYEQYF

CDR3 length: 17
clone size: .
J gene: TRBJ2-1
D gene: TRBD2
V gene: TRBV11-2
CDR3 DNA: TGTGCCAGCAGTCAAAGGCAGGCGGGAGGGTTAGGATATGAGCAGTTCTTC
CDR3 protein: CASSQRQAGGLGYEQFF

CDR3 length: 15
clone size: .
J gene: TRBJ2-1
D gene: TRBD2
V gene: TRBV14
CDR3 DNA: TGTGCCAGCAGCCAATTTCGGACTAGCAGAAATGAGCAGTTCTTC
CDR3 protein: CASSQFRTSRNEQFF

CDR3 length: 15
clone size: .
J gene: TRBJ2-3
D gene: .
V gene: TRBV6-1
CDR3 DNA: TGTGCCAGCAGTGAAGAGGTCTTCTCCACAGATACGCAGTATTTT
CDR3 protein: CASSEEVFSTDTQYF

CDR3 length: 16
clone size: .
J gene: TRBJ2-1
D gene: .
V gene: TRBV6-4
CDR3 DNA: TGTGCCAGCAGTGACTCGATAGCCAACTCCTACAATGAGCAGTTCTTC
CDR3 protein: CASSDSIANSYNEQFF

CDR3 length: 15
clone size: .
J gene: TRBJ2-3
D gene: .
V gene: TRBV10-1
CDR3 DNA: TGCGCCAGCAGTGCCCAGGGTACCGGCACAGATACGCAGTATTTT
CDR3 protein: CASSAQGTGTDTQYF

CDR3 length: 16
clone size: .
J gene: TRBJ1-3
D gene: .
V gene: TRBV25-1
CDR3 DNA: TGTGCCAGCAGATCGGACAGTCTCATCTCTGGAAACACCATATATTTT
CDR3 protein: CASRSDSLISGNTIYF

CDR3 length: 15
clone size: .
J gene: TRBJ2-7
D gene: TRBD2
V gene: TRBV7-9
CDR3 DNA: TGTGCCAGCAGCTTCGCTAGCGGGGCCTCCTACGAGCAGTACTTC
CDR3 protein: CASSFASGASYEQYF

CDR3 length: 15
clone size: .
J gene: TRBJ2-2
D gene: TRBD2
V gene: TRBV6-5
CDR3 DNA: TGTGCCAGCAGTTACTACCTAGCGGCGACCGGGGAGCTGTTTTTT
CDR3 protein: CASSYYLAATGELFF

CDR3 length: 14
clone size: .
J gene: TRBJ2-3
D gene: .
V gene: TRBV28
CDR3 DNA: TGTGCCAGCCGCCAAGGGACTCACACAGATACGCAGTATTTT
CDR3 protein: CASRQGTHTDTQYF

CDR3 length: 14
clone size: .
J gene: TRBJ2-5
D gene: .
V gene: TRBV27
CDR3 DNA: TGTGCCAGCAGTTTATTAGGGGCGGAAGAGACCCAGTACTTC
CDR3 protein: CASSLLGAEETQYF

CDR3 length: 15
clone size: .
J gene: TRBJ2-3
D gene: TRBD2
V gene: TRBV6-5
CDR3 DNA: TGTGCCACTTCCCCCACTAGCGGGAGAACAGATACGCAGTATTTT
CDR3 protein: CATSPTSGRTDTQYF

CDR3 length: 15
clone size: .
J gene: TRBJ2-4
D gene: .
V gene: TRBV9
CDR3 DNA: TGTGCCAGCAGCGTAGACCAGAGAATAAAAAACATTCAGTACTTC
CDR3 protein: CASSVDQRIKNIQYF

CDR3 length: 15
clone size: .
J gene: TRBJ1-2
D gene: .
V gene: TRBV7-9
CDR3 DNA: TGTGCCAGCAGCAAAGGCGCCGGCACCTTCTATGGCTACACCTTC
CDR3 protein: CASSKGAGTFYGYTF

CDR3 length: 13
clone size: .
J gene: TRBJ2-5
D gene: TRBD2
V gene: TRBV7-3
CDR3 DNA: TGTGCCAGCAGCTTAGTACTAGCGGAGACCCAGTACTTC
CDR3 protein: CASSLVLAETQYF

CDR3 length: 14
clone size: .
J gene: TRBJ2-1
D gene: TRBD2
V gene: TRBV9
CDR3 DNA: TGTGCCAGCAGCAAACTAGCGGAGAACAATGAGCAGTTCTTC
CDR3 protein: CASSKLAENNEQFF

CDR3 length: 15
clone size: .
J gene: TRBJ2-3
D gene: .
V gene: TRBV11-2
CDR3 DNA: TGTGCCAGCAGCTTAGATCGGTCCCGGGGGGATACGCAGTATTTT
CDR3 protein: CASSLDRSRGDTQYF

CDR3 length: 13
clone size: .
J gene: TRBJ2-3
D gene: .
V gene: TRBV10-3
CDR3 DNA: TGTGCCATCATGCGGGAAAGCACAGATACGCAGTATTTT
CDR3 protein: CAIMRESTDTQYF

CDR3 length: 13
clone size: .
J gene: TRBJ1-5
D gene: .
V gene: TRBV9
CDR3 DNA: TGTGCCAGCAGCGTAGGAGGGACTCAGCCCCAGCATTTT
CDR3 protein: CASSVGGTQPQHF

CDR3 length: 12
clone size: .
J gene: TRBJ2-3
D gene: .
V gene: TRBV6-5
CDR3 DNA: TGTGCCAGCATGGGGGGTCCAGATACGCAGTATTTT
CDR3 protein: CASMGGPDTQYF

CDR3 length: 13
clone size: .
J gene: TRBJ2-1
D gene: .
V gene: TRBV27
CDR3 DNA: TGTGCCAGCAGTTTATGGGGGGTCACTGAGCAGTTCTTC
CDR3 protein: CASSLWGVTEQFF

CDR3 length: 11
clone size: .
J gene: TRBJ2-2
D gene: .
V gene: TRBV2
CDR3 DNA: TGTGCCAGTGGGGAAGTCCGGGAGCTGTTTTTT
CDR3 protein: CASGEVRELFF

CDR3 length: 14
clone size: .
J gene: TRBJ2-1
D gene: TRBD2
V gene: TRBV30
CDR3 DNA: TGTGCCTGGAAAGGACTAGCGGTTTACAATGAGCAGTTCTTC
CDR3 protein: CAWKGLAVYNEQFF

CDR3 length: 15
clone size: .
J gene: TRBJ2-1
D gene: TRBD2
V gene: TRBV13
CDR3 DNA: TGTGCCAGCAGCTTTGGCTTAGCGGGGTTCAATGAGCAGTTCTTC
CDR3 protein: CASSFGLAGFNEQFF

CDR3 length: 16
clone size: .
J gene: TRBJ1-4
D gene: .
V gene: TRBV5-4
CDR3 DNA: TGTGCCAGCAGCTTGGACGGATTAGGAATTAATGAAAAACTGTTTTTT
CDR3 protein: CASSLDGLGINEKLFF

CDR3 length: 15
clone size: .
J gene: TRBJ2-7
D gene: TRBD2
V gene: TRBV4-1
CDR3 DNA: TGCGCCAGCAGCCACATATTAGCGGGTGACTACGAGCAGTACTTC
CDR3 protein: CASSHILAGDYEQYF

CDR3 length: 13
clone size: .
J gene: TRBJ2-7
D gene: .
V gene: TRBV7-6
CDR3 DNA: TGTGCCAGCAGCTCGATAAACTCCTACGAGCAGTACTTC
CDR3 protein: CASSSINSYEQYF

CDR3 length: 13
clone size: .
J gene: TRBJ1-1
D gene: .
V gene: TRBV5-5
CDR3 DNA: TGTGCCAGCAGCTTGAGAGGGAACACTGAAGCTTTCTTT
CDR3 protein: CASSLRGNTEAFF

CDR3 length: 15
clone size: .
J gene: TRBJ2-2
D gene: .
V gene: TRBV5-1
CDR3 DNA: TGCGCCAGCAGCTTGGTGGGGGCCGGCACCGGGGAGCTGTTTTTT
CDR3 protein: CASSLVGAGTGELFF

CDR3 length: 13
clone size: .
J gene: TRBJ2-1
D gene: .
V gene: TRBV11-3
CDR3 DNA: TGTGCCAGCAGCTTTGGCAGATACAATGAGCAGTTCTTC
CDR3 protein: CASSFGRYNEQFF

CDR3 length: 16
clone size: .
J gene: TRBJ2-2
D gene: TRBD2
V gene: TRBV7-8
CDR3 DNA: TGTGCCAGCAGCCCTCAGACTAGCCAGAACACCGGGGAGCTGTTTTTT
CDR3 protein: CASSPQTSQNTGELFF

CDR3 length: 15
clone size: .
J gene: TRBJ2-1
D gene: TRBD1
V gene: TRBV7-3
CDR3 DNA: TGTGCCAGCAGCCCCAGGTCAGGGGGCTTGAATGAGCAGTTCTTC
CDR3 protein: CASSPRSGGLNEQFF

CDR3 length: 14
clone size: .
J gene: TRBJ1-5
D gene: .
V gene: TRBV27
CDR3 DNA: TGTGCCAGCAGTTCCACCACAGGGTTGGGGCCCCAGCATTTT
CDR3 protein: CASSSTTGLGPQHF

CDR3 length: 15
clone size: .
J gene: TRBJ2-1
D gene: TRBD2
V gene: TRBV7-6
CDR3 DNA: TGTGCCAGCAGCTTAACTCTAGCGGGAGCCAATGAGCAGTTCTTC
CDR3 protein: CASSLTLAGANEQFF

CDR3 length: 15
clone size: .
J gene: TRBJ2-7
D gene: .
V gene: TRBV9
CDR3 DNA: TGTGCCAGCAGCGTAGTAGGGACGGAAACCTACGAGCAGTACTTC
CDR3 protein: CASSVVGTETYEQYF

CDR3 length: 11
clone size: .
J gene: TRBJ1-1
D gene: .
V gene: TRBV6-1
CDR3 DNA: TGTGCCAGCATCGGAAACACTGAAGCTTTCTTT
CDR3 protein: CASIGNTEAFF